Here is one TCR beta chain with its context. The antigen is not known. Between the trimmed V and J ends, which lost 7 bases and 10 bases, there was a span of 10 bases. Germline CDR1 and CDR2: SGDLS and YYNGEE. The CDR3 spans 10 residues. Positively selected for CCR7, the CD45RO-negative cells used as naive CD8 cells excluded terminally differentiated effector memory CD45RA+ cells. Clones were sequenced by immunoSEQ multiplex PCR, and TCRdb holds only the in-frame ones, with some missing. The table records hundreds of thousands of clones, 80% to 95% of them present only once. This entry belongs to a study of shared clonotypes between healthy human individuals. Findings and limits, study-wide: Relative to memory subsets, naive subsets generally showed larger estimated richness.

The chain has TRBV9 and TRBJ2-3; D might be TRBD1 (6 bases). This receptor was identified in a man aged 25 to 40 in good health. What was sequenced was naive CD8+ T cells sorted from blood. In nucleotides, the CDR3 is TGTGCCAGCGGAGACAGGCCGCAGTATTTT. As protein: CASGDRPQYF.